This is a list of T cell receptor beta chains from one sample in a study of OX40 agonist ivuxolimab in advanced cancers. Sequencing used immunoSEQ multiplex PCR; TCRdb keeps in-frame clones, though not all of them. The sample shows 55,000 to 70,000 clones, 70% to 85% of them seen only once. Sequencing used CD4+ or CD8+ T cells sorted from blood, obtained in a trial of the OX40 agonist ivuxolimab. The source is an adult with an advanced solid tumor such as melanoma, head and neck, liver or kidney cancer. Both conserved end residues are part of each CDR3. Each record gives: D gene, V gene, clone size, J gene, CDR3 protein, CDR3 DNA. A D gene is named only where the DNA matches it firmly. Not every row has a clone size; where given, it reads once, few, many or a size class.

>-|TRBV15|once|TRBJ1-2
CATSREAQALHNYGYTF
TGTGCCACCAGCAGAGAGGCCCAGGCCCTACACAACTATGGCTACACCTTC
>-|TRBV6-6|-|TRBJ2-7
CASSYTGTVNEQYF
TGTGCCAGCAGTTACACCGGGACGGTCAACGAGCAGTACTTC
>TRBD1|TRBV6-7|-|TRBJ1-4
CATIPGQGALRIF
TGTGCCACCATTCCGGGACAGGGGGCTTTAAGGATTTTT
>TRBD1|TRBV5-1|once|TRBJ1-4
CASSGTGNRDEKLFF
TGCGCCAGCAGCGGGACAGGGAATCGAGATGAAAAACTGTTTTTT
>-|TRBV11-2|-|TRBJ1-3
CASSFQSGVSGNTIYF
TGTGCCAGCAGCTTTCAATCCGGGGTCTCTGGAAACACCATATATTTT
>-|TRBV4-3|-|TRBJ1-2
CASSQEVSRGGYTF
TGCGCCAGCAGCCAAGAAGTTAGCAGAGGAGGCTACACCTTC
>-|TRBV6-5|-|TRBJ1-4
CASSYSKAGGEKLFF
TGTGCCAGCAGTTACTCGAAGGCGGGAGGTGAAAAACTGTTTTTT
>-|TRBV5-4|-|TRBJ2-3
CASSLQALSTDTQYF
TGTGCCAGCAGCTTACAGGCTTTGAGCACAGATACGCAGTATTTT
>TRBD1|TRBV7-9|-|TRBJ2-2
CASRPWTGITGELFF
TGTGCCAGCAGACCCTGGACAGGTATCACCGGGGAGCTGTTTTTT
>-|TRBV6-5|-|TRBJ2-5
CASSSLSPGKETQYF
TGTGCCAGCAGTTCCCTCTCGCCGGGTAAAGAGACCCAGTACTTC
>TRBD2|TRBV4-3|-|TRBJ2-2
CASSQIAGSTGELFF
TGCGCCAGCAGCCAGATAGCGGGGTCCACCGGGGAGCTGTTTTTT
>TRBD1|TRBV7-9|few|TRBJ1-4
CASSLAGGDNEKLFF
TGTGCCAGCAGCTTAGCAGGGGGCGATAATGAAAAACTGTTTTTT
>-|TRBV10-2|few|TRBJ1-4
CASSDEGWELFF
TGCGCCAGCAGTGACGAGGGGTGGGAACTGTTTTTT
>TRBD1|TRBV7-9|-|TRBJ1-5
CASSSTGNQPQHF
TGTGCCAGCAGCTCGACAGGGAACCAGCCCCAGCATTTT
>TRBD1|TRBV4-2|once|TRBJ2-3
CASSQDTGGRGTQYF
TGTGCCAGCAGCCAAGATACAGGGGGCAGGGGTACGCAGTATTTT
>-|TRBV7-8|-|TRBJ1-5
CASSLSNVWGNSNQPQHF
TGTGCCAGCAGCTTATCGAACGTATGGGGAAATAGCAATCAGCCCCAGCATTTT
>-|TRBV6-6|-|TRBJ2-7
CASRTRSEYEQYF
TGTGCCAGCAGGACACGGTCAGAGTACGAGCAGTACTTC
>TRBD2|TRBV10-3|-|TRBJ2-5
CAISETSGGSQETQYF
TGTGCCATCAGTGAGACTAGCGGGGGAAGCCAAGAGACCCAGTACTTC
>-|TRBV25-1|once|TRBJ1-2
CASSPRVGAGGYTF
TGTGCCAGCAGTCCCCGGGTGGGGGCAGGTGGCTACACCTTC
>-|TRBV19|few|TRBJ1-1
CASSITANTEAFF
TGTGCCAGTAGTATAACGGCTAACACTGAAGCTTTCTTT
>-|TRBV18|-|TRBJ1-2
CASSPGQDYGYTF
TGTGCCAGCTCCCCGGGACAAGACTATGGCTACACCTTC
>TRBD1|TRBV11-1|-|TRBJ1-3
CASTQPGQGSGNTIYF
TGTGCCAGCACACAACCGGGACAGGGATCTGGAAACACCATATATTTT
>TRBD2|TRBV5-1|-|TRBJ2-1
CASKERGTSYNEQFF
TGCGCCAGCAAGGAGCGGGGGACCTCCTACAATGAGCAGTTCTTC
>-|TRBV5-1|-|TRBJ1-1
CASSINQGNTEAFF
TGCGCCAGCAGTATAAATCAGGGGAACACTGAAGCTTTCTTT
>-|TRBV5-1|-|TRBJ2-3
CASSLVGGGADTQYF
TGCGCCAGCAGCTTGGTAGGCGGGGGCGCAGATACGCAGTATTTT
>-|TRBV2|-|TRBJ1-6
CASSERTHNSPLHF
TGTGCCAGCAGTGAAAGGACACACAATTCACCCCTCCACTTT
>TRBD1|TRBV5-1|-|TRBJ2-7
CASSLVGQGADEQYF
TGCGCCAGCAGCTTGGTAGGACAGGGGGCTGACGAGCAGTACTTC
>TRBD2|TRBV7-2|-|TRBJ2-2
CASSFIGGTGELFF
TGTGCCAGCAGCTTCATCGGGGGGACCGGGGAGCTGTTTTTT
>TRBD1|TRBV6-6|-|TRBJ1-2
CASRDRDYGYTF
TGTGCCAGCCGGGACAGGGACTATGGCTACACCTTC
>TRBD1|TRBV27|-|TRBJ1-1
CASSLAGGTEAFF
TGTGCCAGCAGTTTAGCAGGGGGCACTGAAGCTTTCTTT
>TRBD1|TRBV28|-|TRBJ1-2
CASSRGPSGYTF
TGTGCCAGCAGTAGGGGGCCCTCTGGCTACACCTTC
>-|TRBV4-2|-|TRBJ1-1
CASSQSETPAEAFF
TGTGCCAGCAGCCAGTCAGAGACACCAGCTGAAGCTTTCTTT
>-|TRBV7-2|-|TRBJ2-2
CASSFRGNTGELFF
TGTGCCAGCAGCTTCAGGGGAAACACCGGGGAGCTGTTTTTT
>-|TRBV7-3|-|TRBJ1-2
CASSLLPGNYGYTF
TGTGCCAGCAGCTTACTCCCGGGGAACTATGGCTACACCTTC
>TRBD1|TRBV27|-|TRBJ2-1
CASSLRDSNEQFF
TGTGCCAGCAGTTTAAGGGACAGCAATGAGCAGTTCTTC
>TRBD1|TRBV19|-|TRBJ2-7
CASSPNSGTGSYEQYF
TGTGCCAGTAGTCCTAACTCCGGGACAGGGTCCTACGAGCAGTACTTC
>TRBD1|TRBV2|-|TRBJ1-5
CASSGQGDQPQHF
TGTGCCAGCAGTGGACAGGGAGATCAGCCCCAGCATTTT
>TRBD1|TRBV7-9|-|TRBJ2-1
CASSLGDRGWSEQFF
TGTGCCAGCAGCTTAGGGGACAGGGGCTGGAGTGAGCAGTTCTTC
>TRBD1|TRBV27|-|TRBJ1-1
CASSPQGTGAEAFF
TGTGCCAGCAGTCCACAAGGGACAGGCGCCGAAGCTTTCTTT
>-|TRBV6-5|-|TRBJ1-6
CASSSSPGRNNSPLHF
TGTGCCAGCAGTTCCTCTCCCGGGCGGAATAATTCACCCCTCCACTTT
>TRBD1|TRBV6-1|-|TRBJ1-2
CASSETGGLGYTF
TGTGCCAGCAGTGAAACAGGGGGCCTTGGCTACACCTTC
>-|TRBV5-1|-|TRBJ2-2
CASSIDSPTGELFF
TGCGCCAGCAGCATTGACAGTCCCACCGGGGAGCTGTTTTTT
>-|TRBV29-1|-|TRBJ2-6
CSVGLVGSGANVLTF
TGCAGCGTTGGGTTGGTGGGATCTGGGGCCAACGTCCTGACTTTC
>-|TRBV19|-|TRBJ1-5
CASSMSEPNQPQHF
TGTGCCAGTAGTATGTCAGAACCCAATCAGCCCCAGCATTTT
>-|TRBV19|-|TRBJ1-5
CASSIGDFEGQGNNQPQHF
TGTGCCAGTAGTATAGGGGATTTTGAAGGGCAGGGGAATAATCAGCCCCAGCATTTT
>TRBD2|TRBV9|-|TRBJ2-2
CASSELAANTGELFF
TGTGCCAGCAGCGAACTAGCGGCGAACACCGGGGAGCTGTTTTTT
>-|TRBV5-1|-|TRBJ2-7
CASSLSGETYEQYF
TGCGCCAGCAGCTTGTCAGGGGAGACCTACGAGCAGTACTTC
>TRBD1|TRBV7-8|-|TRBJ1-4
CASSLAPTGRNEKLFF
TGTGCCAGCAGCTTAGCCCCGACAGGGCGTAATGAAAAACTGTTTTTT
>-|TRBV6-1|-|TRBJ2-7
CASRWTVSYEQYF
TGTGCCAGCCGATGGACAGTCTCCTACGAGCAGTACTTC
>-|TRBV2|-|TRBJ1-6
CASSLEVLVNSPLHF
TGTGCCAGCAGCCTAGAGGTCCTCGTGAATTCACCCCTCCACTTT
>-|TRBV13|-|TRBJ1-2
CASSFAGGNYGYTF
TGTGCCAGCAGCTTTGCCGGGGGGAACTATGGCTACACCTTC
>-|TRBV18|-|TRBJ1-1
CASSLNPGKEAFF
TGTGCCAGCTCACTAAACCCTGGTAAGGAGGCTTTCTTT
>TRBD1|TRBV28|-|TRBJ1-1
CASSRGQGITEAFF
TGTGCCAGCAGTCGTGGACAGGGGATCACTGAAGCTTTCTTT
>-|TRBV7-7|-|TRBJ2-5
CASGQTQETQYF
TGTGCTAGCGGACAGACTCAAGAGACCCAGTACTTC